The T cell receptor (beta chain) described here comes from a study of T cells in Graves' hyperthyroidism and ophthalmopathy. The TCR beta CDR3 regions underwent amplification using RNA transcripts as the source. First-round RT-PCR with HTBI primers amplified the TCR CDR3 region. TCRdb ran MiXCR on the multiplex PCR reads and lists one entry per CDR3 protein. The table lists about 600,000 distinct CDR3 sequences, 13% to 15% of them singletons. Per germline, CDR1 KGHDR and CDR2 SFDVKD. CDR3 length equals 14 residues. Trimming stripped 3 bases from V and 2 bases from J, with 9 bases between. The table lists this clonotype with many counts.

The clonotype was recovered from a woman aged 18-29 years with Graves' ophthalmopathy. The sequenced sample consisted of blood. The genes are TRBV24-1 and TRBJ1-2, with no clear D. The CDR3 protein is CATSDDTSNYGYTF. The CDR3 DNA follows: TGTGCCACCAGTGATGACACCTCGAACTATGGCTACACCTTC.